These 14 T cell receptor beta chains share one sample of origin, sequenced in a study of vaccination and CD4 T cells after COVID-19 (dated by TCRdb to 2022 to 2024). The sample's time point label, decoded: late sampling 161 to 241 days after vaccination in three convalescent patients. Library preparation used PCR. This sample was sequenced with an Illumina iSeq 100. Clones were called with MiXCR by TCRdb after fastp trimmed the public reads at Q25, and only in-frame beta chains were retained. Rows matching on CDR3 protein sequence are summarized as one entry with the most common DNA and genes. A total of some 33,000 distinct CDR3 sequences appear in this sample, 36% of them only once. Together, the top ten hold 5% to 6.5% of the sample. The specimen comprised CD4+ T cells from blood, sampled about 7 months after SARS-CoV-2 vaccination. These receptors all come from a human donor who had recovered from COVID-19.

The chain combines TRBV6-1 with TRBJ2-5, with unresolved D. Trimming pared 1 base from V and 4 bases from J, leaving 1 base between. This CDR3 comprises 11 residues. In germline, CDR1 is MNHNS, CDR2 SASEGT. CDR3 protein: CASSEGETQYF. In DNA, the CDR3 is TGTGCCAGCAGTGAAGGAGAGACCCAGTACTTC.

The sample holds a few counts of this clonotype. This chain uses TRBV27 with TRBJ2-2; D call uncertain. The CDR3 is 12 residues long. V was cut by 3 bases and J by 5 bases, with 4 bases left in between. Germline V gene lookup returns CDR1 MNHEY and CDR2 SMNVEV (reference sequence). The chain's CDR3 is CASSFTTGELFF. The CDR3 coding sequence is TGTGCCAGCAGTTTTACTACCGGGGAGCTGTTTTTT.

The chain joins TRBV10-3 to TRBJ1-3, with a tentative D call TRBD1 (5 bases). The ends were cut back, 5 bases at V and 0 bases at J, with 17 bases in the middle. Germline loops: CDR1 ENHRY, CDR2 SYGVKD. This CDR3 spans 17 amino acids. The CDR3 DNA reads TGTGCCATCAGTACCACCGGGGGGTTCCTCTCTGGAAACACCATATATTTT. This sequence encodes CAISTTGGFLSGNTIYF.

This chain links TRBV20-1 with TRBJ2-7; D is possibly TRBD1 or TRBD2 (5 bases each). Per germline, CDR1 DFQATT and CDR2 SNEGSKA (reference sequence). The CDR3 runs to 14 residues. Trimming removed 6 bases at V and 0 bases at J, with 15 bases between. This CDR3 reads CSADLGRFSYEQYF. CDR3 nucleotide sequence: TGCAGTGCCGACTTGGGACGCTTCTCCTACGAGCAGTACTTC.

By its share, this clonotype is medium-sized. V usage is TRBV6-1 and J usage is TRBJ2-1; 8 nucleotides match TRBD1. V was pared by 5 bases and J by 4 bases, with 4 bases of the junction left unmatched. CDR1 MNHNS and CDR2 SASEGT come from the germline V gene. The CDR3 runs to 14 residues. CDR3 bases: TGTGCCAGCAGTACGGGACAGGAGTACAATGAGCAGTTCTTC. Residues: CASSTGQEYNEQFF.

This chain joins TRBV6-1 and TRBJ2-1, with TRBD2 matching 11 bases. Germline CDR1 and CDR2: MNHNS and SASEGT. The CDR3 has 12 residues. With V trimmed by 6 bases and J by 12 bases, 4 bases remained unmatched. The CDR3 region has the DNA TGTGCCAGCAGACTAGCGGGAGTGGGGCAGTTCTTC. This encodes CASRLAGVGQFF.

The chain is built from TRBV24-1 and TRBJ2-5, with TRBD1 identical over 8 bases. V dropped 4 bases and J dropped 5; count of bases not matched to a gene: 5. This CDR3 comprises 14 residues. Germline CDR1 and CDR2: KGHDR and SFDVKD. The CDR3 here is CATSETTGVETQYF. The CDR3 bases are TGTGCCACCAGTGAAACGACAGGGGTGGAGACCCAGTACTTC.

The sample holds a few counts of this clonotype. CDR3: CATERELRYEQYF. In nucleotides, the CDR3 is TGTGCCACCGAGCGGGAGCTTAGGTACGAGCAGTACTTC. The rearrangement uses TRBV10-3 and TRBJ2-7; 8 nucleotides match TRBD2. The V and J ends lost 10 bases and 4 bases, in that order; junction bases with no gene match: 9. This CDR3 comprises 13 residues. Per the germline V gene, CDR1 is ENHRY and CDR2 is SYGVKD.

The genes are TRBV15 and TRBJ1-2; no firm D call. Per germline, CDR1 LNHNV and CDR2 YYDKDF (reference sequence). Trimming stripped 1 base from V and 0 bases from J, with 9 bases between. CDR3 size: 15 residues. As DNA, the CDR3 is TGTGCCACCAGCAGAGCCCCGGAAGCTAACTATGGCTACACCTTC. This sequence encodes CATSRAPEANYGYTF. The complete variable domain, with remaining parts taken from reference TRBV15 and TRBJ1-2, reads DAMVIQNPRYQVTQFGKPVTLSCSQTLNHNVMYWYQQKSSQAPKLLFHYYDKDFNNEADTPDNFQSRRPNTSFCFLDIRSPGLGDTAMYLCATSRAPEANYGYTFGSGTRLTVV.

Only a few counts were recorded for this clonotype. The rearrangement links TRBV7-9 to TRBJ2-1, with D possibly being TRBD1 or TRBD2 (5 bases each). Trimming stripped 5 bases from V and 0 bases from J, with 23 bases between. This CDR3 comprises 19 residues. CDR1 is SEHNR, CDR2 FQNEAQ, per germline (reference sequence). CDR3 coding DNA: TGTGCCAGCAGCCATACCGGGACGGAACCCGTTAGCTCCTACAATGAGCAGTTCTTC. As protein: CASSHTGTEPVSSYNEQFF.

The rearrangement joins TRBV6-1 to TRBJ2-3; D gene ambiguous. The CDR3 has 11 amino acids. Germline V lookup: CDR1 MNHNS, CDR2 SASEGT. Trimming shortened V by 6 bases and J by 7 bases, and 8 bases separated the two germline ends. The CDR3 sequence: CASSQEYTQYF. The CDR3 bases are TGTGCCAGCAGCCAAGAGTATACGCAGTATTTT.

About this clonotype: The CDR3 carries no conserved terminal phenylalanine or tryptophan, so it likely arises from a read error. CDR3 nucleotide sequence: TGTGCCAGCAGCTTAGGGACACCCAATGGCTACACCTCC. Translating gives CASSLGTPNGYTS. The genes are TRBV7-9 and TRBJ1-2; D is perhaps TRBD1 (5 bases). The CDR3 contains 13 residues. Germline lookup yields CDR1 SEHNR and CDR2 FQNEAQ (reference sequence). The V end lost 1 base, the J end lost 6 bases, and 9 bases lay between the germline ends.

The chain links TRBV11-1 to TRBJ2-7; TRBD2 agrees at 7 bases. V trimming: 3 bases; J trimming: 2 bases; junction bases outside the gene matches: 10. Germline CDR1 is SGHAT and CDR2 is FQDESV (reference sequence). The CDR3 sequence is 16 residues long. Written as DNA, the CDR3 is TGTGCCAGCAGCTTGGGGGGGAGCCTAATAACCTACGAGCAGTACTTC. Translating it yields CASSLGGSLITYEQYF.

This chain links TRBV19 with TRBJ2-1; D possibly corresponds to TRBD2 (6 bases). This CDR3 region has 14 residues. CDR1 and CDR2 (germline): LNHDA, SQIVND (reference sequence). V was trimmed by 6 bases and J by 8 bases, leaving 17 bases between them. The CDR3 reads CASRLAGVFDEQFF. CDR3 sequence (DNA): TGTGCCAGTAGACTAGCAGGAGTGTTCGATGAGCAGTTCTTC.